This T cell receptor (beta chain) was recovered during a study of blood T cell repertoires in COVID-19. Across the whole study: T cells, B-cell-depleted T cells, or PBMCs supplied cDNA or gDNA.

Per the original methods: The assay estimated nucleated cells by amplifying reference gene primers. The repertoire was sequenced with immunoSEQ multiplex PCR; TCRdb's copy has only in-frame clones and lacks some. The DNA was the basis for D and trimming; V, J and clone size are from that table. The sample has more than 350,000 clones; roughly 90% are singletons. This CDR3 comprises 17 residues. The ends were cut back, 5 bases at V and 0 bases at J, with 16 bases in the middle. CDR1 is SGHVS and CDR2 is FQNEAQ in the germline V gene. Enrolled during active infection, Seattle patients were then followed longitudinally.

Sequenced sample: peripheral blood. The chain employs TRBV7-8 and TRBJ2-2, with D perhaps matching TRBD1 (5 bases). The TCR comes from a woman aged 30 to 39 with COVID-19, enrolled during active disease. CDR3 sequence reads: CASSVDQGYANTGELFF. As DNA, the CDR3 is TGTGCCAGCAGCGTGGATCAGGGATATGCGAACACCGGGGAGCTGTTTTTT. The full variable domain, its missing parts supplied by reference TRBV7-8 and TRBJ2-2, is GAGVSQSPRYKVAKRGQDVALRCDPISGHVSLFWYQQALGQGPEFLTYFQNEAQLDKSGLPSDRFFAERPEGSVSTLKIQRTQQEDSAVYLCASSVDQGYANTGELFFGEGSRLTVL.